The entry that follows covers one TCR beta chain sequence. What it binds is not known. This sample was included in a study of cytomegalovirus exposure and HLA in healthy donors. Whole-study results and caveats: Reportedly, cytomegalovirus status was diagnosed with high sensitivity and specificity.

Clones were sequenced by immunoSEQ multiplex PCR, and TCRdb holds only the in-frame ones, with some missing. Among 150,000 to 200,000 clones listed, around nine tenths were seen once. Material: PBMCs. The TCR comes from a young man in good health and CMV-seronegative.

CDR3 sequence reads: CASSLRAIGNPSYEQYF. CDR3 DNA: TGTGCCAGCAGCTTGAGAGCGATCGGTAACCCCTCCTACGAGCAGTACTTC. This chain uses TRBV5-6 with TRBJ2-7; D is undetermined. Germline V CDR1 and CDR2: SGHDT, YYEEEE. The CDR3 is made up of 17 amino acids. V shed 1 base and J shed 0 bases, with 17 bases lying between them.